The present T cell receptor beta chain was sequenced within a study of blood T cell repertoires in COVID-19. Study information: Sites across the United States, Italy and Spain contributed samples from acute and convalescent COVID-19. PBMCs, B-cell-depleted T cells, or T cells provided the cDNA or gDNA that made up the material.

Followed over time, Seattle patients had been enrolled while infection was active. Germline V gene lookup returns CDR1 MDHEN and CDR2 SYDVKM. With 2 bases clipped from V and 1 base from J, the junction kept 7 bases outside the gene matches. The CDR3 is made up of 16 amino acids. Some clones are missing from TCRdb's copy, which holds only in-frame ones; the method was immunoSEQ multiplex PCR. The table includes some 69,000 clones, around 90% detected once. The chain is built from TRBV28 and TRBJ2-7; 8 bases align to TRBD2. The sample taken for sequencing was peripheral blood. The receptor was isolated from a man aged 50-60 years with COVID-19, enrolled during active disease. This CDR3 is CASSLLVAGGSYEQYF. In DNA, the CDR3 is TGTGCCAGCAGTTTACTGGTGGCGGGAGGTTCCTACGAGCAGTACTTC.